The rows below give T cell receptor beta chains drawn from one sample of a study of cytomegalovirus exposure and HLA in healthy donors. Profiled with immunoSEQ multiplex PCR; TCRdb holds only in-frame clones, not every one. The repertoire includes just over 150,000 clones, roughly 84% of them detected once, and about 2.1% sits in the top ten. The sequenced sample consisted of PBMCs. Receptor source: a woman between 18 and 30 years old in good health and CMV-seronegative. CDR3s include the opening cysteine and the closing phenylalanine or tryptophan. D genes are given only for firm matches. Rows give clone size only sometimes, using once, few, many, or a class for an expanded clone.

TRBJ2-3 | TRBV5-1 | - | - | CASSGENTDTQYF | TGCGCCAGCAGCGGGGAGAACACAGATACGCAGTATTTT
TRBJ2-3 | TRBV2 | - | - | CASTLESFLLGTDTQYF | TGTGCCAGCACCTTAGAGTCCTTTCTCCTCGGCACAGATACGCAGTATTTT
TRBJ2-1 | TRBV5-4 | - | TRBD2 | CASLSGSSFNEQFF | TGTGCCAGTCTAAGCGGGAGCAGCTTCAATGAGCAGTTCTTC
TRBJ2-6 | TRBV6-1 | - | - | CASSVGSISGANVLTF | TGTGCCAGCAGTGTTGGTAGCATCTCTGGGGCCAACGTCCTGACTTTC
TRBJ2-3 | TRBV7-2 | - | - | CASSLFRGRAVDTQYF | TGTGCCAGCAGCTTATTTCGCGGCCGCGCTGTGGATACGCAGTATTTT
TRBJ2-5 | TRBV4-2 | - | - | CASSPTGLQETQYF | TGTGCCAGCAGCCCGACAGGCCTTCAAGAGACCCAGTACTTC
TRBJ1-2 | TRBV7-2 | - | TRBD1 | CASSSDRGLYGYTF | TGTGCCAGCAGCTCCGACAGGGGCCTCTATGGCTACACCTTC
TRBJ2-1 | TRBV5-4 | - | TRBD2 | CASSPGTSPSYNEQFF | TGTGCCAGCAGCCCCGGGACTAGCCCTTCCTACAATGAGCAGTTCTTC
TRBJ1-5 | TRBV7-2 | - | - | CASSLAGSTAQHF | TGTGCCAGCAGCTTAGCGGGTTCCACAGCCCAGCATTTT
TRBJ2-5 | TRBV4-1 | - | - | CASSQGSGSQAGTQYF | TGCGCCAGCAGCCAAGGATCCGGGTCTCAAGCGGGGACCCAGTACTTC
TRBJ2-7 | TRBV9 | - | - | CAGSVAPTAYEQYF | TGTGCCGGCAGCGTGGCGCCGACAGCCTACGAGCAGTACTTC
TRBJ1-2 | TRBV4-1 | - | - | CASSQEVGRGYTF | TGCGCCAGCAGCCAAGAAGTGGGGAGGGGCTACACCTTC
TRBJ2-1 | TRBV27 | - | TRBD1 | CASSFYQGEYEQFF | TGTGCCAGCAGTTTTTATCAGGGGGAATATGAGCAGTTCTTC
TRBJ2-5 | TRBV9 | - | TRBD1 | CASSVTGVQETQYF | TGTGCCAGCAGCGTTACAGGGGTTCAAGAGACCCAGTACTTC
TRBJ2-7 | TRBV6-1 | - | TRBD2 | CASSEAGGWSEQYF | TGTGCCAGCAGTGAAGCGGGGGGGTGGTCCGAGCAGTACTTC
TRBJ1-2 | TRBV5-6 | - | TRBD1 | CASGDRQYGYTF | TGTGCCAGCGGGGACAGGCAGTATGGCTACACCTTC
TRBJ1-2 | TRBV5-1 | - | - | CASSGAGIGYTF | TGCGCCAGCAGCGGCGCAGGGATCGGCTACACCTTC
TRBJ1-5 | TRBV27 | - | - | CATLTPGGNQPQHF | TGTGCCACCCTAACACCCGGGGGCAATCAGCCCCAGCATTTT
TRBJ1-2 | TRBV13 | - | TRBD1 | CASSSRVQGAIHYGYTF | TGTGCCAGCAGCTCAAGGGTACAGGGGGCGATACACTATGGCTACACCTTC
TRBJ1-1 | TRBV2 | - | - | CASSERVIGGERTEAFF | TGTGCCAGCAGTGAGCGGGTTATAGGGGGGGAGAGGACTGAAGCTTTCTTT
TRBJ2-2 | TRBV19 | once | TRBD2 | CASSIGSGGWQPNTGELFF | TGTGCCAGTAGTATAGGTAGCGGGGGGTGGCAACCCAACACCGGGGAGCTGTTTTTT
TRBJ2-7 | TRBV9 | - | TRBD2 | CASSTGGGGEQYF | TGTGCCAGCAGCACCGGCGGGGGGGGCGAGCAGTACTTC
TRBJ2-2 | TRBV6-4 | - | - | CASSAFLNTGELFF | TGTGCCAGCAGTGCCTTCCTCAACACCGGGGAGCTGTTTTTT
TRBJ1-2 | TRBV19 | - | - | CASSPLGTRVTGGYTF | TGTGCCAGTAGTCCACTGGGGACTCGTGTTACGGGTGGCTACACCTTC
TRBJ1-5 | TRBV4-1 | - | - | CASSQDSGNQPQHF | TGCGCCAGCAGCCAAGATTCTGGCAATCAGCCCCAGCATTTT
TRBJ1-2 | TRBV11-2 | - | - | CASSLGQGRNYGYTF | TGTGCCAGCAGCTTAGGGCAGGGGCGGAACTATGGCTACACCTTC
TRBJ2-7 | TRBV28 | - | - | CASTETGPDEQYF | TGTGCCAGCACCGAGACAGGTCCTGACGAGCAGTACTTC
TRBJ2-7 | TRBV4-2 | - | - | CASSPPGASGHYEQYF | TGTGCCAGCAGCCCACCAGGGGCTAGCGGACACTACGAGCAGTACTTC
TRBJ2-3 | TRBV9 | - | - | CASSGTGTDTQYF | TGTGCCAGCAGCGGCACAGGGACAGATACGCAGTATTTT
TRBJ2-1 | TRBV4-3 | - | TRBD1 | CASSQASGQGYNEQFF | TGCGCCAGCAGCCAAGCCTCGGGACAGGGATACAATGAGCAGTTCTTC
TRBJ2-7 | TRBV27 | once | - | CASSPRPHYEQYF | TGTGCCAGCAGTCCGCGGCCCCACTACGAGCAGTACTTC
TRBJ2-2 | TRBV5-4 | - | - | CASSQEEGNTGELFF | TGTGCCAGCAGCCAAGAGGAAGGAAACACCGGGGAGCTGTTTTTT
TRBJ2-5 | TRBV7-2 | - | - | CASSFGPGETQYF | TGTGCCAGCAGCTTTGGTCCCGGGGAGACCCAGTACTTC
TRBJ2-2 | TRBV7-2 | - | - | CASSPRRATGELFF | TGTGCCAGCAGCCCTCGGAGGGCCACCGGGGAGCTGTTTTTT
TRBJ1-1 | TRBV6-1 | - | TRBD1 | CASSDEWTGVSTEAFF | TGTGCCAGCAGTGACGAATGGACAGGGGTATCCACTGAAGCTTTCTTT
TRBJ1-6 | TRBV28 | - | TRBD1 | CASSPMDRDNSPLHF | TGTGCCAGCAGTCCAATGGACAGGGATAATTCACCCCTCCACTTT
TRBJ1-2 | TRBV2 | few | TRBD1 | CASSDLALGQGSLYGYTF | TGTGCCAGCAGTGATTTGGCCCTAGGACAGGGAAGCCTCTATGGCTACACCTTC
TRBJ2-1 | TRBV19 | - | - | CASSNRLRPYNEQFF | TGTGCCAGTAGTAACCGACTTAGACCCTACAATGAGCAGTTCTTC
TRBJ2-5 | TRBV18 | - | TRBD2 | CASSPMTREGLYF | TGTGCCAGCTCCCCGATGACGCGGGAGGGCTTGTACTTC
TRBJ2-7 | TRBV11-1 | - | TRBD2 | CASSLGLAGAYEQYF | TGTGCCAGCAGCCTGGGACTAGCGGGAGCCTACGAGCAGTACTTC
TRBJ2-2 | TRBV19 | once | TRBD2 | CASSVVAGDTGELFF | TGTGCCAGTAGTGTCGTAGCGGGAGACACCGGGGAGCTGTTTTTT
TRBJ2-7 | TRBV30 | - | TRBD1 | CGGGTGLNEQYF | TGTGGAGGAGGGACAGGGCTTAACGAGCAGTACTTC
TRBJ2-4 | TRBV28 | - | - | CASSLFGADKNIQYF | TGTGCCAGCAGTTTGTTCGGAGCAGACAAAAACATTCAGTACTTC
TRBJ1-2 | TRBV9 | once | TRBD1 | CASSTQGTGVTYGYTF | TGTGCCAGCAGCACTCAAGGGACAGGGGTTACCTATGGCTACACCTTC
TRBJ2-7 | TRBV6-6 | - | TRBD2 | CASLAGGTYEQYF | TGTGCCAGTCTAGCGGGGGGCACCTACGAGCAGTACTTC